The entry below describes one T cell receptor beta chain. With random hexamers, reverse transcription was performed on about 0.5 to 1 ug of RNA. The authors amplified TCR beta CDR3 across 54 Vbeta and 13 Jbeta using immunoSEQ multiplex PCR. TCRdb redid the calling of the immunoSEQ multiplex PCR reads with MiXCR, one entry per CDR3 protein. In the table there are 71,000 or so distinct CDR3 sequences, 96% of which are singletons. The data are from a study of CD8 T cells in Susac syndrome. Included as multiple sclerosis controls were treatment-naive patients who had stable or active relapsing-remitting disease. Negative isolation yielded CD8+ and CD4+ T cells; FACS enriched TEMRA cells. CDR1 is SQVTM, CDR2 ANQGSEA, per germline. Trimming took off 2 bases at V and 2 bases at J, with 10 bases between the two ends. CDR3 size: 14 residues.

The origin of this receptor is a human donor with multiple sclerosis. V is TRBV29-1 and J is TRBJ2-1; perhaps TRBD1 as D (5 bases). Sequencing input: CD4+ T cells from PBMCs. For the CDR3, the DNA is TGCAGCGTTGAAAGTCAGGGTGCCTACAATGAGCAGTTCTTC. The encoded protein is CSVESQGAYNEQFF.